Listed below are T cell receptor beta chains from one sample, sequenced in a study of T cell responses to AZD1222 COVID-19 vaccine. Data came from immunoSEQ multiplex PCR; TCRdb stores just in-frame clones and leaves some out. The sample yields approximately 100,000 clones, just over 90% seen once. The source material was peripheral blood, sampled 28 days after the second AZD1222 dose. These receptors all stem from an adult who received the AZD1222 COVID-19 vaccine. Both conserved end residues are part of each CDR3. Fields, in order: CDR3 length, clone size, V gene, D gene, J gene, CDR3 DNA, CDR3 protein. D genes are given only for firm matches. Clone size is stated in some rows and not others, as once, few, many or a class when expanded.

14	-	TRBV10-3	TRBD1	TRBJ2-7	TGTGCCATCAGTATCGGGACAGGGGGCTTCGAGCAGTACTTC	CAISIGTGGFEQYF
15	-	TRBV7-9	TRBD1	TRBJ1-1	TGTGCCAGCAGCATTACACAGGGGCAGAGGATAAGAGCTTTCTTT	CASSITQGQRIRAFF
14	-	TRBV2	-	TRBJ1-3	TGTGCCAGCAGTGATTGGGTCTCTGGAAACACCATATATTTT	CASSDWVSGNTIYF
16	-	TRBV2	-	TRBJ2-3	TGTGCCAGCAGGGATGTACTAGGGACTAGCACAGATACGCAGTATTTT	CASRDVLGTSTDTQYF
14	-	TRBV6-4	-	TRBJ2-2	TGTGCCAGCAGTGAACAACGGAACACCGGGGAGCTGTTTTTT	CASSEQRNTGELFF
11	-	TRBV19	-	TRBJ1-1	TGTGCCGGCCGGGCGAACACTGAAGCTTTCTTT	CAGRANTEAFF
18	-	TRBV7-3	TRBD1	TRBJ1-1	TGTGCCAGCAGCCCCCGTCCCGGGACAGGACGCAGGGACACTGAAGCTTTCTTT	CASSPRPGTGRRDTEAFF
12	-	TRBV24-1	-	TRBJ2-7	TGTGCCACCAGCCCTGGAGGCTACGAGCAGTACTTC	CATSPGGYEQYF
12	-	TRBV6-5	-	TRBJ1-3	TGTGCCAGCAGTTACGGGGAGAACACCATATATTTT	CASSYGENTIYF
15	-	TRBV18	-	TRBJ2-4	TGTGCCAGCTCACCAGCAGGGAGTGCCAAAAACATTCAGTACTTC	CASSPAGSAKNIQYF
14	-	TRBV28	-	TRBJ1-3	TGTGCCAGCAGTTTAGGGAGGGATGGAAACACCATATATTTT	CASSLGRDGNTIYF
13	-	TRBV24-1	-	TRBJ1-1	TGTGCCACCAGTGACCCATACAACACTGAAGCTTTCTTT	CATSDPYNTEAFF
15	-	TRBV3-1/TRBV3-2	-	TRBJ1-1	TGTGCCAGCAGCCACCACCGGACGCAGGACACTGAAGCTTTCTTT	CASSHHRTQDTEAFF
14	-	TRBV30	-	TRBJ1-1	TGTGCCTTGAGGCAGAAGGGGATGAACACTGAAGCTTTCTTT	CALRQKGMNTEAFF
11	-	TRBV11-2	-	TRBJ2-7	TGTGCCAGCAGCCCCCGCTACGAGCAGTACTTC	CASSPRYEQYF
16	-	TRBV7-6	TRBD1	TRBJ2-7	TGTGCCAGCAGCTTGACCGGGACAGGGGGCAATTACGAGCAGTACTTC	CASSLTGTGGNYEQYF
13	-	TRBV10-1	TRBD1	TRBJ1-2	TGCGCCAGCAGTTCGGGACAGGGGAATGGCTACACCTTC	CASSSGQGNGYTF
15	-	TRBV18	TRBD2	TRBJ2-1	TGTGCCAGCTCAATCGGCGGGGGGGGCTACAATGAGCAGTTCTTC	CASSIGGGGYNEQFF
12	-	TRBV3-1/TRBV3-2	-	TRBJ2-1	TGTGCCAGCAGCCAAGCGGGGGTTGAGCAGTTCTTC	CASSQAGVEQFF
14	-	TRBV29-1	TRBD2	TRBJ2-2	TGCAGCGTTGCCAGCGGGGGGAACACCGGGGAGCTGTTTTTT	CSVASGGNTGELFF
13	-	TRBV6-6	-	TRBJ1-2	TGTGCCAGCAGGGGCGGGCAGGGGAAAGGCTACACCTTC	CASRGGQGKGYTF
14	-	TRBV2	TRBD2	TRBJ2-1	TGTGCCAGCCTCAGGTCTAGCGGGGGAAATGAGCAGTTCTTC	CASLRSSGGNEQFF
15	-	TRBV3-1/TRBV3-2	-	TRBJ1-5	TGTGCCAGCAGCCAAGATGCCGGGAATGGTCAGCCCCAGCATTTT	CASSQDAGNGQPQHF
14	-	TRBV28	TRBD2	TRBJ2-2	TGTGCCAGCAGCCGAGCGGGGGGGCACGGGGAGCTGTTTTTT	CASSRAGGHGELFF
16	-	TRBV10-3	-	TRBJ1-5	TGTGCCATCAGTGGGGACCGGGGGGCTAGCAATCAGCCCCAGCATTTT	CAISGDRGASNQPQHF
15	-	TRBV19	TRBD1	TRBJ1-6	TGTGCCAGTAGGGTAAGGACAGGGGATAATTCACCCCTCCACTTT	CASRVRTGDNSPLHF
16	-	TRBV4-2	-	TRBJ2-2	TGTGCCAGCAGCCGGCGGACTACGACCAACACCGGGGAGCTGTTTTTT	CASSRRTTTNTGELFF
12	few	TRBV11-3	-	TRBJ1-1	TGTGCCAGCAGCTGGCAGAACACTGAAGCTTTCTTT	CASSWQNTEAFF
15	-	TRBV5-1	TRBD1	TRBJ2-2	TGCGCCAGCAGCTTATCCTTACAGGGGGCCGGGGAGCTGTTTTTT	CASSLSLQGAGELFF
16	-	TRBV4-1	-	TRBJ1-5	TGCGCCAGCAGCCAAGTGTTCCAGGGTGGTAATCAGCCCCAGCATTTT	CASSQVFQGGNQPQHF
14	-	TRBV24-1	TRBD1	TRBJ2-3	TGTGCCACCAGTGACCCTCGACAGGGGGGTACGCAGTATTTT	CATSDPRQGGTQYF
13	once	TRBV7-2	-	TRBJ1-1	TGTGCCAGCAGCTTAGCGGTCCGAACTGAAGCTTTCTTT	CASSLAVRTEAFF
14	-	TRBV24-1	-	TRBJ2-5	TGTGCCACCAGCCGGGCAGGGAATCAAGAGACCCAGTACTTC	CATSRAGNQETQYF
14	-	TRBV15	-	TRBJ2-7	TGTGCCACCAGCAGAAAAGGCCTCCTTATCGAGCAGTACTTC	CATSRKGLLIEQYF
16	-	TRBV25-1	TRBD1	TRBJ2-5	TGTGCCAGCAGTGAATGGGGACAGGGAGTTTGGGAGACCCAGTACTTC	CASSEWGQGVWETQYF
15	-	TRBV6-5	TRBD1	TRBJ1-5	TGTGCCAGCACCTTCGTCCAGGGGGCAAATCAGCCCCAGCATTTT	CASTFVQGANQPQHF
12	-	TRBV29-1	-	TRBJ1-2	TGCAGCGGGACACAAGAAAACTATGGCTACACCTTC	CSGTQENYGYTF
14	-	TRBV6-2/TRBV6-3	-	TRBJ1-5	TGTGCCAGCAGTTACGCAGGGGGCAATCAGCCCCAGCATTTT	CASSYAGGNQPQHF
13	once	TRBV12-3/TRBV12-4	-	TRBJ1-2	TGTGCCAGCAGTTTGGGATTTTACTATGGCTACACCTTC	CASSLGFYYGYTF
16	-	TRBV28	TRBD1	TRBJ1-2	TGTGCCAGCAGTTCCCCTCCCGGGACAGGGCTCTATGGCTACACCTTC	CASSSPPGTGLYGYTF
14	-	TRBV27	-	TRBJ2-4	TGTGCCAGCAGGCCAGGGGGGATCCAAAACATTCAGTACTTC	CASRPGGIQNIQYF
14	-	TRBV7-9	-	TRBJ1-2	TGTGCCAGCAGCTTAGGTTCAGCTAACTATGGCTACACCTTC	CASSLGSANYGYTF
15	-	TRBV7-9	TRBD1	TRBJ1-1	TGTGCCAGCAGCCCTAAGGACAGGTTGGGCACTGAAGCTTTCTTT	CASSPKDRLGTEAFF
13	-	TRBV10-3	-	TRBJ1-4	TGTGCCATCAGTGGGAGAACTAATGAAAAACTGTTTTTT	CAISGRTNEKLFF
14	-	TRBV10-3	TRBD1	TRBJ1-1	TGTGCCATCAGTTTTGGCAGGGGGGAAACTGAAGCTTTCTTT	CAISFGRGETEAFF
15	-	TRBV5-6	TRBD1	TRBJ1-1	TGTGCCAGCAGCTTGGACAGGGGATGGGGCACTGAAGCTTTCTTT	CASSLDRGWGTEAFF
14	-	TRBV27	-	TRBJ1-4	TGTGCCACCCGGCGGGGCGCAACTAATGAAAAACTGTTTTTT	CATRRGATNEKLFF
16	-	TRBV7-3	TRBD1	TRBJ1-1	TGTGCCAGCAGCTCACCAGCAGGGGGCCTGAACACTGAAGCTTTCTTT	CASSSPAGGLNTEAFF
13	-	TRBV2	-	TRBJ1-4	TGTGCCAGCCTGGGGCTGCGGCAGACGAAACTGTTTTTT	CASLGLRQTKLFF
15	-	TRBV10-3	TRBD1	TRBJ1-1	TGTGCCATCAGTGCTCGACAGGGAAGGGGGACTGAAGCTTTCTTT	CAISARQGRGTEAFF
17	-	TRBV28	-	TRBJ2-1	TGTGCCAGCAGTTTAGGGGCCCTCAGTGGTCCCTACAATGAGCAGTTCTTC	CASSLGALSGPYNEQFF